This T cell receptor (beta chain) appears in the sequencing data of a study of blood T cell repertoires in COVID-19 (TCRdb year 2020). A note on the overall study: Samples covering the acute and convalescent phases of COVID-19 were provided by collaborators in the United States, Italy and Spain. The material from the prospective study consisted of cDNA or gDNA derived from T cells, B-cell-depleted T cells, or PBMCs. Subjects who had been exposed to COVID-19, were actively infected with it, or had recovered from it provided the deeply sampled blood TCRbeta repertoires that made up the dataset. The repertoires were made available in a free public database intended to serve as a resource for research on the immune response to SARS-CoV-2. Samples were obtained from the ongoing ImmuneRACE study (first 160 participants) and from some 1,300 subjects provided by 6 global collaborators. Sample metadata almost always included a de-identified subject ID, COVID-19 status, age in years and sex. HLA class I and class II types, where available, came from metadata supplied by the sample provider rather than from assay-based typing.

Results and caveats for the whole study, not just this receptor: Clinical and demographic metadata were provided uncurated, with the amount varying by source and participant.

TCRbeta CDR3 regions were amplified from genomic DNA using the immunoSEQ Assay, a bias-controlled multiplex PCR. The authors' analysis ran thus. Nucleated cell counts per sample were estimated from amplification of reference gene primers within the assay. To quantify the absolute abundance of each unique TCRbeta CDR3 rearrangement, sequence reads were collapsed and filtered. Productive Simpson clonality was computed per sample as the square root of Simpson's diversity index over productive rearrangements. TCRdb provides this immuneACCESS table in a form limited to in-frame rearrangements. Some clones are lacking; in checked studies, under half of them reflect an unresolved V gene, and why the rest are absent is not known. The DNA gave D and trimming, while V, J and clone size come from that table. This sample lists hundreds of thousands of clones; around four fifths were detected once. The ten largest make up about 4% of the sample.

From the cysteine up to the phenylalanine, the CDR3 has a length of 16 residues. Here the CDR3 DNA is all that survives: 48 bases in frame from base 1. In the germline V gene, CDR1 corresponds to MNHNS and CDR2 to SASEGT. The junction shows trimming of 2 bases on V and 4 bases on J, and the gene matches do not reach 10 bases of it. Collaborating institutions collected whole blood in K2EDTA tubes following their own protocols. For TCRbeta analysis, collaborators shipped samples as frozen whole blood, isolated PBMCs, or DNA extracted from either of those sample types. This clone was recorded a few times. This receptor's antigen is unknown. There are no base qualities to consult, and no much larger clone falls within one base.

The sequencing input was peripheral blood. This receptor was taken from a woman in her fifties or sixties with active or convalescent COVID-19. This chain is built from TRBV6-1 and TRBJ1-2, with 7 bases in between that match TRBD1. The DNA sequence is TGTGCCAGCAGTGAAAGGTCAGGGACAGAAGGCTATGGCTACACCTTC. It is translated as CASSERSGTEGYGYTF.